The present T cell receptor (beta chain) was sequenced within a study of T cells in Graves' hyperthyroidism and ophthalmopathy. Study context: Peripheral blood was obtained at initial diagnosis, preceding any treatment. Whole-study results and caveats: From stable hyperthyroidism, ophthalmopathy was set apart by a 13 V-J model. Most thyroid clonotypes that were expanded above 0.001 also turned up in blood.

Individuals with ophthalmopathy presented a Clinical Activity Score of at least 3, a NOSPECS grade of at least 4 and a duration under 3 months. About this clonotype: Its antigen is still unknown.

Authors of the study amplified TCR beta CDR3 regions from RNA transcripts. TCR CDR3 underwent first-round RT-PCR with the HTBI primer set. One entry per CDR3 protein results from TCRdb running MiXCR on the multiplex PCR reads. The data contain more than 350,000 distinct CDR3 sequences, over 12% of them singletons. This TCR was recovered from a woman aged 60-75 years with Graves' ophthalmopathy. Material: blood.

The CDR3 nucleotides read TGTGCCAGCAGTTTACAGACAGGGAACTATGGCTACACCTTC. The encoded protein is CASSLQTGNYGYTF. This rearrangement joins TRBV12-3 or TRBV12-4 to TRBJ1-2; 7 positions match TRBD1. V lost 2 bases to trimming and J lost 2 bases; unmatched junction nucleotides: 2. The CDR3 is made up of 14 amino acids.